A selection of T cell receptor beta chains follows, all from one sample in a study of CD8 T cells in Susac syndrome. TCRdb analysed the immunoSEQ multiplex PCR reads with MiXCR anew, one entry per CDR3 protein. The table includes about 150,000 distinct CDR3 sequences, 90% to 95% detected once. The source material was CD8+ T cells from PBMCs. These receptors were obtained from a human donor with multiple sclerosis. CDR3s include the opening cysteine and the closing phenylalanine or tryptophan. Clone size is given for some rows only: seen once, a few or many times, or a class if the clone is expanded.

-	TRBV20-1	TRBJ2-7	CSAVPGESYEQYF
-	TRBV2	TRBJ2-2	CASRVGELFF
-	TRBV5-1	TRBJ2-1	CASSLVRNEQFF
-	TRBV29-1	TRBJ2-2	CSVEEEVGGAPTGELFF
-	TRBV12-3/TRBV12-4	TRBJ1-2	CASSLLANYGYTF
-	TRBV29-1	TRBJ2-1	CSAPLSGVGHEQFF
-	TRBV10-3	TRBJ2-1	CAISESQVSSYNEQFF
-	TRBV9	TRBJ2-1	CASSVSGNEQFF
-	TRBV7-2	TRBJ2-3	CASSYRDYPSTDTQYF
-	TRBV9	TRBJ2-7	CASSVAGYEQYF
-	TRBV9	TRBJ1-2	CASSDNRVIDYGYTF
once	TRBV6-5	TRBJ1-6	CASSWDSSYNSPLHF
-	TRBV7-9	TRBJ1-1	CASSSPAVANTEAFF
-	TRBV30	TRBJ2-1	CAWSDPYNEQFF
-	TRBV7-6	TRBJ1-6	CASSLRGPYTNSPLHF
-	TRBV7-9	TRBJ2-1	CASSFPAGRNEQFF
-	TRBV5-1	TRBJ1-1	CASSFVTSLTRANTEAFF
-	TRBV25-1	TRBJ1-5	CASSPAGGLSNQPQHF
-	TRBV14	TRBJ1-1	CASSQFGSGARTEAFF
-	TRBV13	TRBJ1-1	CASSQPNTEAFF
-	TRBV27	TRBJ2-1	CASSRSGGLNNEQFF
-	TRBV24-1	TRBJ1-2	CATSRTGDRYTF
-	TRBV7-9	TRBJ1-2	CASSSGRTGYTF
-	TRBV12-3/TRBV12-4	TRBJ1-6	CASAAGSPLHF
-	TRBV27	TRBJ2-3	CASSLGGRGADTQYF
-	TRBV7-9	TRBJ2-1	CASSLGEYSYNEQFF
-	TRBV29-1	TRBJ1-1	CSVLSISEAFF
-	TRBV30	TRBJ1-2	CATDRANYGYTF
-	TRBV4-1	TRBJ2-7	CASSGPYHKGDSYEQYF
-	TRBV29-1	TRBJ1-2	CSVEDDYGYTF
-	TRBV2	TRBJ2-5	CATLLGETQYF
-	TRBV7-9	TRBJ1-1	CASSTGTSEAFF
-	TRBV7-9	TRBJ2-1	CASSLYEQFF
-	TRBV30	TRBJ1-2	CAWSPTGTRMAYGYTF
-	TRBV14	TRBJ2-1	CASSLPGLGSNEQFF
-	TRBV11-2	TRBJ1-2	CASSFPRPGGYGYTF
once	TRBV20-1	TRBJ2-7	CSAREMGAYEQYF
-	TRBV10-3	TRBJ2-7	CAISARQGVHEQYF
-	TRBV11-3	TRBJ1-2	CASSLVGQGGYGYTF
-	TRBV4-2	TRBJ2-7	CASSQGAGVSYEQYF
-	TRBV13	TRBJ2-2	CASSLGAAQNTGELFF
-	TRBV20-1	TRBJ1-5	CSARTDRANSNQPQHF
-	TRBV7-9	TRBJ2-1	CASTPSIPYNEQFF
once	TRBV7-9	TRBJ2-7	CASRHTAQGASYEQYF